This TCR beta chain was retrieved from a study of post-analysis software for immune sequencing data. Study overall: In terms of disease course, relapsing-remitting, secondary progressive and progressive-relapsing multiple sclerosis were included. Overall study results and limits: TRBV segments more frequent in patients than in controls numbered roughly 5 and included TRBV5-6, TRBV5-1 and TRBV20-1. Samples prepared in the same batch strongly co-clustered by F measure. In multiple sclerosis, normalized Chao1 diversity was significantly below that of controls.

As regards this clonotype: The antigen remains unidentified. A read error may account for a junction end that differs from germline.

TCR beta libraries were prepared from cDNA with unique molecular identifiers. Each batch of about 0.95 to 11 million T cells produced hundreds of thousands of cDNA molecules. MiXCR was run by TCRdb on the PCR reads, yielding one entry per CDR3 protein. The sample holds about 540,000 distinct CDR3 sequences; 34% are singletons and the top ten take approximately 6%. The germline V gene has CDR1 SGHNT and CDR2 YYREEE (reference sequence). The CDR3 runs 15 residues. The sequenced sample consisted of blood. This TCR was sampled from a girl between 2 and 17 years old with multiple sclerosis. The V and J genes are TRBV5-4 and TRBJ1-2; 11 positions match TRBD1. CDR3 DNA: TGTGCCAGCAGCTCCGGACAGGGGGCTTACTATGGCCACACCTTC. Protein: CASSSGQGAYYGHTF.